The present TCR beta chain was sequenced within a study of shared clonotypes between healthy human individuals. Donors were healthy HIV-negative adults without recent acute infections or vaccinations. J lost 6 bases, V lost 10 bases, and 5 bases had no gene match. Germline-derived CDR1 and CDR2 are MNHNY and SVGAGI (reference sequence). This CDR3 comprises 14 residues. Clones were sequenced by immunoSEQ multiplex PCR, and TCRdb holds only the in-frame ones, with some missing. The data hold 2 million to 2.5 million clones, with about 92% observed a single time. Sequencing input: naive CD4+ T cells from PBMCs. The subset was: CD45RA+ positively selected. The receptor's source is a young man in good health. Some clones in this sample may be carry-over from other donors' samples. This chain uses TRBV6-6 with TRBJ2-3, with 15 bases identical to TRBD2. The CDR3 here is CATGLAGGMDTQYF. The CDR3 DNA is TGTGCCACGGGACTAGCGGGAGGTATGGATACGCAGTATTTT.